This T cell receptor beta chain came from a study of radiotherapy plus CTLA-4 blockade in lung cancer. The CDR3 runs 13 residues. V lost 2 bases and J lost 5, with 9 bases in between. Germline V gene sequence: CDR1 SEHNR, CDR2 FQNEAQ (reference sequence). TCRdb's copy holds only in-frame clones and misses some; the assay was immunoSEQ multiplex PCR. The table records around 44,000 clones, 80% to 90% of them present only once. The rearrangement uses TRBV7-9 and TRBJ1-1; TRBD1 is a possible D gene (5 bases). The TCR comes from a human donor with non-small cell lung cancer that progressed on radiotherapy plus ipilimumab. Some clones in this sample may be carry-over from other donors' samples. Sequencing was performed on peripheral blood, taken from a patient treated with radiotherapy plus ipilimumab. The DNA for the CDR3 is TGTGCCAGCAGCTTATCGGGGGGGACTGAAGCTTTCTTT. As protein: CASSLSGGTEAFF.